This TCR beta chain is drawn from a study of T cell responses to AZD1222 COVID-19 vaccine. General study results and limits: Sampling captured repertoires only after the peak T cell response. Seropositivity was recorded at baseline in only 6 or 7 AZD1222 recipients.

The protocol was immunoSEQ multiplex PCR, while the TCRdb copy is restricted to in-frame clones and leaves out a portion. In the table there are 100,000 to 150,000 clones, roughly 91% of which are singletons. As to this clone: Its antigen is not known.

Germline assignment: CDR1 SGHRS and CDR2 YFSETQ. Trimming cost V 4 bases and J 5 bases; bases outside gene matches: 9. The CDR3 runs to 14 residues. This specimen was peripheral blood, taken on day 0 of MenACWY control vaccination. This receptor was obtained from an adult in good health. The chain recombines TRBV5-1 with TRBJ2-7, with 7 bases aligning to TRBD1. Here the CDR3 reads CASSRYGTEDEQYV. The CDR3 coding sequence is TGCGCCAGCAGCCGCTACGGGACAGAAGACGAGCAGTACGTC.